This T cell receptor (beta chain) came from a study of cytomegalovirus exposure and HLA in healthy donors. This clone was recorded a few times. Researchers ran the PCR with 60 Vbeta and 13 Jbeta primers. Some clones are missing from TCRdb's copy, which holds only in-frame ones; the method was immunoSEQ multiplex PCR. The sample holds around 77,000 clones, about four fifths seen once. The CDR3 runs 15 residues. Trimming removed 4 bases at V and 3 bases at J, with 15 bases between. Germline V gene sequence: CDR1 ENHRY, CDR2 SYGVKD. Sequencing was performed on PBMCs. The J gene is TRBJ1-1, the V gene TRBV10-3; D ambiguous. The origin of this receptor is a man in his forties or fifties in good health and CMV-seronegative. The CDR3 protein is CAISGVWEQDTEAFF. As DNA, the CDR3 is TGTGCCATCAGTGGGGTCTGGGAGCAGGACACTGAAGCTTTCTTT.